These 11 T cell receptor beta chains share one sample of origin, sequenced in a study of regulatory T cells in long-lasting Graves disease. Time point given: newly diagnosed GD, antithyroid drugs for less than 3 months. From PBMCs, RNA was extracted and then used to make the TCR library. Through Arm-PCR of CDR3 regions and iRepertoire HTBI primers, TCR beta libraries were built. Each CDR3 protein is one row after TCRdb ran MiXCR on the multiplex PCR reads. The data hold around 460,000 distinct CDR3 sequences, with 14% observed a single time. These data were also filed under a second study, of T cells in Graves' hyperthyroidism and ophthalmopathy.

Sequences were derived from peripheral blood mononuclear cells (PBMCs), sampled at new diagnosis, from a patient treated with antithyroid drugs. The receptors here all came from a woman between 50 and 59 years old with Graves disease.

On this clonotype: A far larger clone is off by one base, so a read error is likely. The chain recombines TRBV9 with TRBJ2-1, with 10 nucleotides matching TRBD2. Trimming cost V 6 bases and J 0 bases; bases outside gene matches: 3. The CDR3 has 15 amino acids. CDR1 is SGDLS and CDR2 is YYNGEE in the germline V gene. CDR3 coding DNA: TGTGCCAGCACCCCTAGCGGGAGCTCCTACAATGAGCAGTTCTTC. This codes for CASTPSGSSYNEQFF.

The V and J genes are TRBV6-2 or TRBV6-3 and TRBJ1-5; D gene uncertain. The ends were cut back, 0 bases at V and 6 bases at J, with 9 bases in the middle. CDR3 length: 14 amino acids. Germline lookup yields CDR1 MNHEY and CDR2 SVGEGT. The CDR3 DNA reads TGTGCCAGCAGTTACTCAGCGTCCCCTCAGCCCCAGCATTTT. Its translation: CASSYSASPQPQHF.

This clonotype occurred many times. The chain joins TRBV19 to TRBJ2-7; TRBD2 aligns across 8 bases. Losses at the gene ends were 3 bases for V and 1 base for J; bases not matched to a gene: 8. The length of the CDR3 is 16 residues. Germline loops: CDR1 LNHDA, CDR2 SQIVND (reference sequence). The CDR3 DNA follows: TGTGCCAGTAGTATCTGGAGCGGGAGCAGGTCCTACGAGCAGTACTTC. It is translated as CASSIWSGSRSYEQYF.

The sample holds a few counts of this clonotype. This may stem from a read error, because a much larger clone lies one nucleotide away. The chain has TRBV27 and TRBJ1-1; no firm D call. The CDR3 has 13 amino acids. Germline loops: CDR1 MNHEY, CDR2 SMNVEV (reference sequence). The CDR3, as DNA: TGTGCCAGCACGGCAGGTGAGGCCACTGAAGCTTCCTTT. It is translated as CASTAGEATEASF.

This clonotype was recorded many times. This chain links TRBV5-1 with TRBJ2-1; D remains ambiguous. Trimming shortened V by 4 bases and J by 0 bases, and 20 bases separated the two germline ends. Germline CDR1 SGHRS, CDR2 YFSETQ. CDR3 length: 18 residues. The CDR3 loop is CASSPMGGSYSSYNEQFF. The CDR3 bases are TGCGCCAGCAGCCCGATGGGCGGCAGCTATAGCTCCTACAATGAGCAGTTCTTC.

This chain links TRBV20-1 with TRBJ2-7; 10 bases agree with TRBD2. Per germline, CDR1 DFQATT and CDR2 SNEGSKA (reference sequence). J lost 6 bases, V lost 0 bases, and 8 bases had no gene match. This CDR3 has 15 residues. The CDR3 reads CSARDRLASGGEQYF. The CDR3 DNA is TGCAGTGCTAGAGATCGGTTGGCTAGCGGGGGCGAGCAGTACTTC.

The CDR3 sequence is CASSEERESGYEQYF. CDR3 DNA sequence: TGTGCCAGCAGCGAAGAGCGGGAGAGTGGCTACGAGCAGTACTTC. The rearrangement joins TRBV7-9 to TRBJ2-7; 8 bases are shared with TRBD2. The ends lost 5 bases at V and 3 bases at J; junction bases unmatched: 9. The CDR3 runs 15 residues. Germline V gene sequence: CDR1 SEHNR, CDR2 FQNEAQ (reference sequence). The whole variable domain, remainder taken from reference TRBV7-9 and TRBJ2-7, is DTGVSQNPRHKITKRGQNVTFRCDPISEHNRLYWYRQTLGQGPEFLTYFQNEAQLEKSRLLSDRFSAERPKGSFSTLEIQRTEQGDSAMYLCASSEERESGYEQYFGPGTRLTVT.

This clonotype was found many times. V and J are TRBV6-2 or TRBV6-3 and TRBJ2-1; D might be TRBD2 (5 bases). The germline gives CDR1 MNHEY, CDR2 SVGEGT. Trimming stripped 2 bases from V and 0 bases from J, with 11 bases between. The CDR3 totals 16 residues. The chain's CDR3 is CASSYVGVGSYNEQFF. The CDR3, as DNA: TGTGCCAGCAGTTACGTGGGAGTGGGCTCCTACAATGAGCAGTTCTTC.

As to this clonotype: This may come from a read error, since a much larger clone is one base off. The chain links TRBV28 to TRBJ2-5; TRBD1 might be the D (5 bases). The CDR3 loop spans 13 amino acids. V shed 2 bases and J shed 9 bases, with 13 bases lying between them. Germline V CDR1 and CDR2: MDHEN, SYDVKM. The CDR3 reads CASSLGARWAQYF. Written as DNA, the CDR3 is TGTGCCAGCAGTTTAGGGGCAAGATGGGCCCAGTACTTC. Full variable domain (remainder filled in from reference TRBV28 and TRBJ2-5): DVKVTQSSRYLVKRTGEKVFLECVQDMDHENMFWYRQDPGLGLRLIYFSYDVKMKEKGDIPEGYSVSREKKERFSLILESASTNQTSMYLCASSLGARWAQYFGPGTRLLVL.

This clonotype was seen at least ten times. The CDR3 region is CSVDPRTGEETQYF. The DNA for the CDR3 is TGCAGCGTTGACCCCCGGACAGGGGAAGAGACCCAGTACTTC. The J gene is TRBJ2-5, the V gene TRBV29-1, with 9 nucleotides matching TRBD1. CDR1 and CDR2 (germline): SQVTM, ANQGSEA. V trimming: 3 bases; J trimming: 3 bases; junction bases outside the gene matches: 5. The CDR3 extends over 14 amino acids.

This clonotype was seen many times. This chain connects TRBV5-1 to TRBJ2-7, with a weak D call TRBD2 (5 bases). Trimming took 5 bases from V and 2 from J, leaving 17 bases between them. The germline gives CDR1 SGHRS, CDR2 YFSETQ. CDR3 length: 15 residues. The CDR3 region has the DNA TGCGCCAGCAGACTTCGTTCGGGGTTTGCCTACGAGCAGTACTTC. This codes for CASRLRSGFAYEQYF.